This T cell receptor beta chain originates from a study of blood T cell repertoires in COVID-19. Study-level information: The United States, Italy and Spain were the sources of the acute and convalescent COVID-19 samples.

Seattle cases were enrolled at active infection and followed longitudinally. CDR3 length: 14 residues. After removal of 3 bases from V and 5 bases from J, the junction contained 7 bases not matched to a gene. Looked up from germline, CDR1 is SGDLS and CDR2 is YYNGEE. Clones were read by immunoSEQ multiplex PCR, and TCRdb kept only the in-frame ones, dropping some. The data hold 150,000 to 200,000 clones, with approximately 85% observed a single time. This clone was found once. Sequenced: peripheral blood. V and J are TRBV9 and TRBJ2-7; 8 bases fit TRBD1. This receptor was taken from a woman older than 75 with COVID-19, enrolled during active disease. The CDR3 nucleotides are TGTGCCAGCAGCGCCCGGGACAGGACCCACGAGCAGTACTTC. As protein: CASSARDRTHEQYF. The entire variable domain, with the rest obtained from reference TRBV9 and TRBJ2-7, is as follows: DSGVTQTPKHLITATGQRVTLRCSPRSGDLSVYWYQQSLDQGLQFLIQYYNGEERAKGNILERFSAQQFPDLHSELNLSSLELGDSALYFCASSARDRTHEQYFGPGTRLTVT.